Listed below are T cell receptor beta chains from one sample, sequenced in a study of CD8 T cells in ankylosing spondylitis. MiXCR was run by TCRdb on the 5' RACE reads, yielding one entry per CDR3 protein. Of approximately 100,000 distinct CDR3 sequences listed, almost 8.5% are singletons. Sequencing input: blood, either unsorted or a sorted T cell fraction (not recorded which). The receptors shown here come from a male donor with ankylosing spondylitis or in good health (not recorded which). Each CDR3 is given with its conserved first and last residue. A D gene is named only where the DNA matches it firmly. Clone size appears in some rows only: once, few, many, or a class for an expanded clone.

>many|TRBV12-3/TRBV12-4|TRBJ2-7|TRBD2
CASTRAGGLYEQYF
TGTGCCTCCACCCGAGCGGGGGGGCTCTACGAGCAGTACTTC
>many|TRBV29-1|TRBJ2-3|NA
CSVEYRGTSTDTQYF
TGCAGCGTTGAATATCGGGGTACTAGCACAGATACGCAGTATTTT
>many|TRBV20-1|TRBJ1-1|NA
CSGWELVLNTEAFF
TGCAGTGGCTGGGAGCTGGTTTTGAACACTGAAGCTTTCTTT
>many|TRBV12-3/TRBV12-4|TRBJ2-7|NA
CASSGDLDEQYF
TGTGCCAGCAGTGGGGACCTGGACGAGCAGTACTTC
>medium-sized|TRBV20-1|TRBJ2-7|TRBD1
CSATSGQGTYEQYF
TGCAGTGCTACCTCAGGACAGGGGACCTACGAGCAGTACTTC
>NA|TRBV2|TRBJ2-1|NA
CASSIRADPNEQFF
TGTGCCAGCAGTATACGAGCGGACCCCAATGAGCAGTTCTTC
>NA|TRBV4-2|TRBJ2-5|TRBD1
CASSQDGTGAGQETQYF
TGTGCCAGCAGCCAAGATGGGACAGGGGCAGGTCAAGAGACCCAGTACTTC
>many|TRBV9|TRBJ1-4|NA
CASSVTNTNEKLFF
TGTGCCAGCAGCGTAACCAATACTAATGAAAAACTGTTTTTT
>many|TRBV29-1|TRBJ2-7|TRBD2
CSVGRTSSYEQYF
TGCAGCGTTGGGAGGACTAGCAGCTACGAGCAGTACTTC
>many|TRBV5-6|TRBJ2-2|NA
CASSGRIAMNTGELFF
TGTGCCAGCAGCGGACGGATAGCTATGAACACCGGGGAGCTGTTTTTT
>NA|TRBV5-3|TRBJ2-7|NA
CARGPGVPYEQYF
TGTGCCAGGGGCCCTGGGGTCCCCTACGAGCAGTACTTC
>few|TRBV15|TRBJ1-1|NA
CATSREGGLRAEAFF
TGTGCCACCAGCAGAGAGGGGGGTTTAAGGGCTGAAGCTTTCTTT
>once|TRBV7-2|TRBJ2-1|NA
CASSSSQAYNEQFF
TGTGCCAGCAGCTCCTCTCAGGCCTACAATGAGCAGTTCTTC
>NA|TRBV12-3/TRBV12-4|TRBJ2-2|TRBD2
CASTGGALGTGELFF
TGTGCCAGCACGGGGGGGGCGTTGGGCACCGGGGAGCTGTTTTTT
>many|TRBV6-5|TRBJ1-1|TRBD1
CASSYRDRGRMNTEAFF
TGTGCCAGCAGTTACCGTGACAGGGGAAGGATGAACACTGAAGCTTTCTTT
>many|TRBV4-3|TRBJ2-3|NA
CASSETGYPDTQYF
TGCGCCAGCAGCGAAACGGGGTACCCAGATACGCAGTATTTT
>many|TRBV7-2|TRBJ2-3|TRBD2
CASSLGLATTDTQYF
TGTGCCAGCAGCTTGGGACTAGCTACCACAGATACGCAGTATTTT
>NA|TRBV15|TRBJ2-3|NA
CATSRGGSTDTQYF
TGTGCCACCAGCAGAGGGGGAAGCACAGATACGCAGTATTTT
>NA|TRBV5-5|TRBJ1-6|NA
CASSFPRNSPLHF
TGTGCCAGCAGCTTCCCCAGGAATTCGCCCCTCCACTTT
>few|TRBV7-2|TRBJ2-7|TRBD2
CASSLRRGLAGREQYF
TGTGCCAGCAGCTTGCGGAGGGGACTAGCGGGTCGAGAGCAGTACTTC
>many|TRBV6-5|TRBJ2-1|NA
CASSYSWNEQFF
TGTGCCAGCAGTTACAGTTGGAATGAGCAGTTCTTC
>many|TRBV12-5|TRBJ2-7|NA
CASGRPYEQYF
TGTGCTAGTGGCCGGCCCTACGAGCAGTACTTC
>many|TRBV6-1|TRBJ2-7|NA
CASIAGGYEQYF
TGTGCCAGCATTGCCGGGGGTTACGAGCAGTACTTC
>NA|TRBV7-9|TRBJ2-5|NA
CASRPTGDQETQYF
TGTGCCAGCAGGCCAACAGGAGACCAAGAGACCCAGTACTTC
>many|TRBV10-3|TRBJ2-1|TRBD2
CAINPAGRPGDEQFF
TGTGCCATCAACCCAGCGGGGAGGCCCGGGGATGAGCAGTTCTTC
>NA|TRBV7-9|TRBJ2-1|TRBD2
CASSLSGGGNEQFF
TGTGCCAGCAGCCTTAGCGGGGGGGGGAATGAGCAGTTCTTC